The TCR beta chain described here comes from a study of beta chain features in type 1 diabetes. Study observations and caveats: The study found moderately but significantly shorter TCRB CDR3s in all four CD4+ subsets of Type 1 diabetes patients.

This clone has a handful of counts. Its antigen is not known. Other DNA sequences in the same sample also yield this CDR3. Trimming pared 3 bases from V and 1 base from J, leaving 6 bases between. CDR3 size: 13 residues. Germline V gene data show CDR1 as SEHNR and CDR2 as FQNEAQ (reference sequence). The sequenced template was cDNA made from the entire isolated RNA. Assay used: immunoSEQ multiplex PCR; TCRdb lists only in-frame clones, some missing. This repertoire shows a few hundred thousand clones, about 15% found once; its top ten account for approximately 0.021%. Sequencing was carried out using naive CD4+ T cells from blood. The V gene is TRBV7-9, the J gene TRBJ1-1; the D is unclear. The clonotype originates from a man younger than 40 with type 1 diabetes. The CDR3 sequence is CASSLRANTEAFF. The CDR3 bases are TGTGCCAGCAGCTTGCGTGCGAACACTGAAGCTTTCTTT.